The text below deals with one T cell receptor (beta chain). This specimen comes from a study of T-cell reconstitution after alpha-beta-depleted transplantation in children. The authors prepared the TCRbeta library with unique molecular identifiers. Each CDR3 protein gets one entry after TCRdb re-called the PCR reads with MiXCR. The table shows a few hundred thousand distinct CDR3 sequences, with over 20% occurring only once. CDR1 is LNHNV and CDR2 is YYDKDF in the germline V gene (reference sequence). Germline trimming cut 6 bases from V and 3 bases from J; bases unmatched to any gene: 1. This CDR3 comprises 13 residues.

Sequenced here: PBMCs, sampled before TCRalphabeta/CD19-depleted stem cell transplant. V usage is TRBV15 and J usage is TRBJ2-2; 7 bases agree with TRBD2. The origin of this receptor is a boy under three years old with Wiskott-Aldrich syndrome, due to receive a stem cell transplant. In DNA, the CDR3 is TGTGCCACCAGACTAGCGTACACCGGGGAGCTGTTTTTT. Its protein product is CATRLAYTGELFF.